This TCR beta chain comes out of a study of blood T cell repertoires in COVID-19. Across the study: Sources were T cells, B-cell-depleted T cells, or PBMCs; the material itself was cDNA or gDNA.

Which cohort a participant joined came from the clinical history participants gave. V lost 3 bases and J lost 2; bases outside the gene matches: 2. Germline-derived CDR1 and CDR2 are SGHTS and YDEGEE. The CDR3 consists of 14 residues. Source study methods: Reference gene primers were amplified, and this amplification served to estimate nucleated cell counts. Assay: immunoSEQ multiplex PCR; the TCRdb copy retains only in-frame clones and omits some. The DNA gave D and trimming, while V, J and clone size come from that table. Among fewer than 450,000 clones listed, roughly 87% were seen once. Material for sequencing was PBMCs or T cells enriched from blood (not recorded which). The J gene is TRBJ2-5, the V gene TRBV5-8, with 9 bases lining up with TRBD1. The TCR was taken from a woman aged 25 to 39 who had recovered from COVID-19. CDR3 protein: CASSYGQGQETQYF. The CDR3, as DNA: TGTGCCAGCAGCTATGGACAGGGGCAAGAGACCCAGTACTTC.